This T cell receptor (beta chain) came from a study of cytomegalovirus exposure and HLA in healthy donors. Study-level findings and limits: Most likely, a cluster of highly shared sequence variants arose as a sequencing artifact. In an earlier analysis, in around 590 donors, most V segments appeared productive either ~90% or ~30% of the time. It was reported in a later analysis that an Asian-associated ancestry cluster showed fewer N-insertions than the roughly 670-donor mean. Looking again later, the authors saw that most CMV-associated TCR beta chains seemed HLA-restricted.

This clone is a singleton in its sample. Antigen unknown. PCR primers comprised 60 Vbeta and 13 Jbeta primers. Generated by immunoSEQ multiplex PCR, the TCRdb table keeps only in-frame clones and is missing some. The sample records approximately 89,000 clones, 85% being singletons. The clonotype comes from a man in his forties in good health and CMV-seropositive. The sample consisted of PBMCs.

The CDR3 DNA reads as TGTGCCAGCAGCCAAGGGGGGGGAGGTCTAGGTCAGCCCCAGCATTTT. Translating gives CASSQGGGGLGQPQHF. The chain recombines TRBV7-6 with TRBJ1-5; D perhaps matches TRBD1 (6 bases). Trimming cost V 5 bases and J 6 bases, with 20 bases left between them. This CDR3 is 16 amino acids long. The germline V gene encodes CDR1 SGHVS and CDR2 FNYEAQ.